Below are 16 T cell receptor beta chains sequenced from a single sample in a study of cytomegalovirus exposure and HLA in healthy donors. PCR used 60 Vbeta primers and 13 Jbeta primers. Clones were sequenced by immunoSEQ multiplex PCR, and TCRdb holds only the in-frame ones, with some missing. The table has about 120,000 clones, around 80% seen once. The sequencing sample was made of PBMCs. Every receptor here comes from a female donor in good health and CMV-seronegative.

The chain employs TRBV2 and TRBJ1-2; 9 bases align to TRBD1. The germline CDR1 and CDR2 sequences are SNHLY and FYNNEI. V was pared by 6 bases and J by 2 bases, with 4 bases of the junction left unmatched. The CDR3 has 14 amino acids. CDR3 DNA: TGTGCCAGCAGGGGGACAGGGACCAACTATGGCTACACCTTC. It encodes CASRGTGTNYGYTF.

The chain employs TRBV30 and TRBJ2-3, with D tentatively TRBD2 (6 bases). The CDR3 consists of 14 residues. Trimming shortened V by 4 bases and J by 0 bases, and 11 bases separated the two germline ends. Germline V lookup: CDR1 GTSNPN, CDR2 SVGIG (reference sequence). The CDR3 spells CAWKSSDSTDTQYF. Written as DNA, the CDR3 is TGTGCCTGGAAGTCTAGCGATAGCACAGATACGCAGTATTTT.

The rearrangement joins TRBV10-3 to TRBJ1-1; 8 nucleotides line up with TRBD1. The trim removed 5 bases at V and 2 bases at J, leaving 7 bases unmatched. This CDR3 has 15 residues. Germline loops: CDR1 ENHRY, CDR2 SYGVKD. Written as DNA, the CDR3 is TGTGCCATCAGTAGGACAGGGCGGGCTAACACTGAAGCTTTCTTT. As protein: CAISRTGRANTEAFF.

The genes are TRBV6-5 and TRBJ2-1; TRBD1 aligns across 9 bases. CDR1 MNHEY and CDR2 SVGAGI come from the germline V gene. The ends lost 6 bases at V and 6 bases at J; junction bases unmatched: 6. The CDR3 spans 14 residues. The CDR3 sequence: CASSRDRASNEQFF. CDR3 in DNA: TGTGCCAGCAGCCGGGACAGGGCCTCCAATGAGCAGTTCTTC.

This chain connects TRBV6-4 to TRBJ1-6; the match to TRBD1 covers 8 bases. J was trimmed by 8 bases and V by 6 bases; bases with no gene match: 9. This CDR3 comprises 15 residues. From germline, CDR1 is MRHNA and CDR2 SNTAGT. CDR3: CASRIQGDGDSPLHF. CDR3 DNA: TGTGCCAGCAGGATACAGGGGGACGGCGATTCACCCCTCCACTTT.

The gene calls are TRBV30 and TRBJ1-2; perhaps TRBD1 as D (5 bases). V was pared by 0 bases and J by 5 bases, with 10 bases between. The CDR3 spans 13 residues. The V gene's germline CDR1 is GTSNPN and CDR2 SVGIG (reference sequence). CDR3 coding DNA: TGTGCCTGGAGTGTAACCCAGGGTTATGGCTACACCTTC. Translation: CAWSVTQGYGYTF.

The chain links TRBV9 to TRBJ2-5, with 10 bases matching TRBD1. The CDR3 runs to 17 residues. Germline CDR1 reads SGDLS; CDR2 reads YYNGEE. V lost 3 bases to trimming and J lost 5 bases; unmatched junction nucleotides: 13. The CDR3 here is CASSGTRGQGSWETQYF. In DNA form, the CDR3 reads TGTGCCAGCAGCGGAACTCGGGGACAGGGGAGTTGGGAGACCCAGTACTTC.

The chain uses TRBV27 and TRBJ1-1; no reliable D call. The CDR3 runs to 15 residues. The germline V gene encodes CDR1 MNHEY and CDR2 SMNVEV (reference sequence). Between the trimmed V and J ends, which lost 1 base and 0 bases, there was a span of 9 bases. The CDR3 loop reads CASSLWSGVNTEAFF. In nucleotides, the CDR3 is TGTGCCAGCAGTTTATGGAGCGGAGTGAACACTGAAGCTTTCTTT.

J is TRBJ1-2 and V is TRBV5-1, with D hard to call. Between the trimmed V and J ends, which lost 0 bases and 6 bases, there was a span of 6 bases. Germline values: CDR1 SGHRS, CDR2 YFSETQ. The CDR3 has 12 amino acids. The CDR3, as DNA: TGCGCCAGCAGCTTGGCCTACGATGGCTACACCTTC. Amino acids: CASSLAYDGYTF.

J is TRBJ2-7 and V is TRBV7-9; D perhaps matches TRBD1 (6 bases). Germline CDR1 and CDR2: SEHNR and FQNEAQ (reference sequence). CDR3 length: 15 residues. The V gene lost 1 base and the J gene lost 1 base, with 11 bases spanning the gap. The CDR3 protein is CASSLGKDSSYEQYF. The CDR3 DNA sequence: TGTGCCAGCAGCTTAGGGAAGGACAGTTCCTACGAGCAGTACTTC.

This chain uses TRBV4-1 with TRBJ1-2; unclear D gene. The germline V gene encodes CDR1 MGHRA and CDR2 YSYEKL. The CDR3 spans 16 residues. Trimming shortened V by 0 bases and J by 1 base, and 12 bases separated the two germline ends. This CDR3 reads CASSQDWAGLNYGYTF. Written as DNA, the CDR3 is TGCGCCAGCAGCCAAGATTGGGCAGGTCTTAACTATGGCTACACCTTC.

The chain has TRBV18 and TRBJ2-3; 11 positions match TRBD1. V trimming: 1 base; J trimming: 3 bases; junction bases outside the gene matches: 3. Germline lookup yields CDR1 KGHSH and CDR2 LQKENI. The CDR3 is 16 amino acids. The CDR3 bases are TGTGCCAGCTCACCACGGACAGGGGGCGAGACAGATACGCAGTATTTT. It yields the protein CASSPRTGGETDTQYF.

This chain joins TRBV27 and TRBJ2-3; the D is unclear. V was cut by 4 bases and J by 3 bases, with 8 bases left in between. Germline V gene sequence: CDR1 MNHEY, CDR2 SMNVEV (reference sequence). This CDR3 is 13 amino acids long. CDR3 in DNA: TGTGCCAGCAGTTCTCCCTCGACAGATACGCAGTATTTT. This gives the protein CASSSPSTDTQYF.

The CDR3 loop reads CASSQDRDRRSYEQYF. The CDR3 coding sequence is TGTGCCAGCAGCCAGGACCGGGACAGGAGATCCTACGAGCAGTACTTC. The chain uses TRBV14 and TRBJ2-7, with 8 bases lining up with TRBD1. The length of the CDR3 is 16 residues. Germline V CDR1 and CDR2: SGHDN, FVKESK. After removal of 3 bases from V and 1 base from J, the junction contained 8 bases not matched to a gene.

The CDR3 bases are TGTGCCAGTAGTATAGATCCTGGGGGCGCGCACTATGGCTACACCTTC. It encodes CASSIDPGGAHYGYTF. The V and J genes are TRBV19 and TRBJ1-2; TRBD1 is a possible D gene (6 bases). CDR3 length: 16 residues. V was trimmed by 0 bases and J by 3 bases, leaving 14 bases between them. Germline values: CDR1 LNHDA, CDR2 SQIVND (reference sequence).

V and J are TRBV5-8 and TRBJ2-1; TRBD2 matches at 8 bases. Germline V lookup: CDR1 SGHTS, CDR2 YDEGEE. This CDR3 has 15 residues. V lost 0 bases and J lost 9; bases outside the gene matches: 8. CDR3 loop: CASSLELADLLEQFF. The CDR3 bases are TGTGCCAGCAGCTTGGAACTAGCGGACCTGCTTGAGCAGTTCTTC.